A single sample is the source of the 31 T cell receptor beta chains below, sequenced in a study of shared clonotypes between healthy human individuals. The method was immunoSEQ multiplex PCR; TCRdb's version includes in-frame clones alone and lacks a portion of them. The sample has about 510,000 clones; around 96% are singletons. Specimen: naive CD4+ T cells sorted from blood. Subset noted: CD45RA+ positively selected. Receptors originate from a woman aged 25 to 39 in good health.

The chain combines TRBV7-9 with TRBJ2-7, with 7 bases aligning to TRBD2. Trimming cost V 1 base and J 6 bases; bases outside gene matches: 6. The CDR3 length is 14 residues. CDR1 and CDR2 from the germline V gene are SEHNR and FQNEAQ (reference sequence). DNA for the CDR3: TGTGCCAGCAGCTTAGGGGTGTGGGGGGGCGAGCAGTACTTC. This translates into CASSLGVWGGEQYF.

This clone was found once. The chain has TRBV18 and TRBJ1-4; tentatively, D is TRBD1 (6 bases). Germline V gives CDR1 KGHSH, CDR2 LQKENI. V lost 2 bases, J lost 7 bases, and 8 bases lay in between. The CDR3 contains 13 residues. CDR3: CASSPGGFEKLFF. In DNA form, the CDR3 reads TGTGCCAGCTCACCAGGGGGCTTTGAAAAACTGTTTTTT.

This chain links TRBV5-4 with TRBJ1-3; no definite D call. Germline CDR1 is SGHNT and CDR2 is YYREEE (reference sequence). V was cut by 2 bases and J by 2 bases, with 8 bases left in between. The CDR3 length is 14 residues. The CDR3 sequence: CASSLKVTGNTIYF. The CDR3 region has the DNA TGTGCCAGCAGCTTAAAAGTTACTGGAAACACCATATATTTT.

J is TRBJ1-4 and V is TRBV6-7, with 9 bases that match TRBD1. TRBV6-7 is labeled an ORF, and its function is uncertain. V lost 5 bases and J lost 6; bases outside the gene matches: 7. This CDR3 spans 15 amino acids. CDR3 loop: CASSTRQGVDEKLFF. The CDR3 DNA reads TGTGCCAGCAGTACTAGACAGGGGGTTGATGAAAAACTGTTTTTT.

The chain carries TRBV6-5 and TRBJ2-3; D call uncertain. The CDR3 spans 15 residues. Trimming shortened V by 7 bases and J by 0 bases, and 14 bases separated the two germline ends. The germline V gene encodes CDR1 MNHEY and CDR2 SVGAGI. The CDR3 sequence is CASTTGAFSTDTQYF. The CDR3 DNA reads as TGTGCCAGCACCACGGGTGCCTTTAGCACAGATACGCAGTATTTT.

J is TRBJ1-2 and V is TRBV29-1; D is undetermined. This CDR3 is 12 amino acids long. CDR1 and CDR2 (germline): SQVTM, ANQGSEA. Deletions cut 5 bases from V and 0 bases from J, with 7 bases between. The CDR3 is CSVLTPNYGYTF. CDR3 in DNA: TGCAGCGTTTTAACACCTAACTATGGCTACACCTTC.

This chain joins TRBV5-6 and TRBJ1-4, with TRBD1 as a possible D gene (5 bases). The CDR3 spans 14 residues. Germline V gene lookup returns CDR1 SGHDT and CDR2 YYEEEE. The V gene lost 2 bases and the J gene lost 8 bases, with 13 bases spanning the gap. CDR3 protein: CASSFSRAGEKLFF. The CDR3 nucleotides read TGTGCCAGCAGCTTCAGCAGGGCCGGAGAAAAACTGTTTTTT.

The count of this clone is one. The V and J genes are TRBV28 and TRBJ2-1, with TRBD1 identical over 8 bases. Germline CDR1 MDHEN, CDR2 SYDVKM. The CDR3 covers 15 residues. V was clipped by 3 bases and J by 4 bases; unmatched bases: 5. CDR3 DNA: TGTGCCAGCAGTTTTGGCAGGGGGCCTTACAATGAGCAGTTCTTC. This codes for CASSFGRGPYNEQFF.

The chain employs TRBV7-9 and TRBJ2-5, with D hard to call. The germline V and J ends were trimmed by 5 bases and 2 bases, with 15 bases remaining between them. This CDR3 has 15 residues. The V gene's germline CDR1 is SEHNR and CDR2 FQNEAQ (reference sequence). The CDR3 loop reads CASSHVTGNQETQYF. DNA of the CDR3: TGTGCCAGCAGCCACGTGACTGGAAATCAAGAGACCCAGTACTTC.

The chain uses TRBV5-1 and TRBJ2-1; 10 nucleotides match TRBD2. With V trimmed by 6 bases and J by 0 bases, 15 bases remained unmatched. CDR3 length: 19 amino acids. Germline V gene sequence: CDR1 SGHRS, CDR2 YFSETQ. The CDR3 here is CASTHSRTSGSSSYNEQFF. In DNA form, the CDR3 reads TGCGCCAGCACCCACTCTCGGACTAGCGGTTCTAGCTCCTACAATGAGCAGTTCTTC.

The V and J genes are TRBV30 and TRBJ2-3; possibly TRBD2 for D (6 bases). V shed 3 bases and J shed 4 bases, with 14 bases lying between them. This CDR3 contains 14 residues. Germline V gene sequence: CDR1 GTSNPN, CDR2 SVGIG (reference sequence). The CDR3 reads CAWSRLGGADTQYF. CDR3 nucleotide sequence: TGTGCCTGGAGCCGGTTAGGAGGGGCAGATACGCAGTATTTT.

In its sample, this clone was seen a few times. The chain combines TRBV10-1 with TRBJ2-2; D remains unclear. Between the trimmed V and J ends, which lost 4 bases and 1 base, there was a span of 7 bases. Germline CDR1 reads WNHNN; CDR2 reads SYGVQD (reference sequence). The CDR3 spans 14 residues. CDR3 nucleotide sequence: TGCGCCAGCAGTGGTTACAGGAACACCGGGGAGCTGTTTTTT. Its translation is CASSGYRNTGELFF.

This chain joins TRBV6-5 and TRBJ1-2; TRBD1 might be the D (5 bases). CDR1 MNHEY and CDR2 SVGAGI come from the germline V gene. The V and J ends lost 6 bases and 7 bases respectively, with 18 bases between them. The CDR3 is made up of 14 amino acids. The CDR3 nucleotides are TGTGCCAGCAGACCCGGGGACTCGGTGGGTGGCTACACCTTC. It is translated as CASRPGDSVGGYTF.

This chain uses TRBV5-4 with TRBJ2-5; D gene unclear. V lost 0 bases and J 2 bases, leaving 11 bases between the germline ends. The CDR3 spans 15 residues. Germline assignment: CDR1 SGHNT and CDR2 YYREEE (reference sequence). DNA for the CDR3: TGTGCCAGCAGCTTGGATCCCAGAACACAAGAGACCCAGTACTTC. As protein: CASSLDPRTQETQYF.

In nucleotides, the CDR3 is TGTGCCAGCAGTTATAGGGGGCCGAACACTGAAGCTTTCTTT. Translation: CASSYRGPNTEAFF. The V and J genes are TRBV6-5 and TRBJ1-1, with TRBD1 identical over 7 bases. This CDR3 region has 14 residues. Germline trimming cut 3 bases from V and 1 base from J; bases unmatched to any gene: 2. Germline CDR1 is MNHEY and CDR2 is SVGAGI.

CDR3 sequence reads: CASNPGGGSNSPLHF. For the CDR3, the DNA is TGTGCCAGCAACCCGGGAGGGGGAAGTAATTCACCCCTCCACTTT. V gene TRBV28 combines with J gene TRBJ1-6; D might be TRBD1 (6 bases). Trimming removed 7 bases from V and 6 bases from J, with 16 bases in between. Germline lookup yields CDR1 MDHEN and CDR2 SYDVKM. The length of the CDR3 is 15 residues.

This clone was observed once. The chain recombines TRBV5-4 with TRBJ1-1, with D possibly being TRBD1 (6 bases). This CDR3 is 15 amino acids long. Trimming cost V 2 bases and J 2 bases, with 13 bases left between them. Germline loops: CDR1 SGHNT, CDR2 YYREEE (reference sequence). The CDR3 loop is CASSFNDRFNTEAFF. The CDR3 DNA is TGTGCCAGCAGCTTTAACGACAGGTTTAACACTGAAGCTTTCTTT. The full variable domain, with the rest looked up from reference TRBV5-4 and TRBJ1-1, is ETGVTQSPTHLIKTRGQQVTLRCSSQSGHNTVSWYQQALGQGPQFIFQYYREEENGRGNFPPRFSGLQFPNYSSELNVNALELDDSALYLCASSFNDRFNTEAFFGQGTRLTVV.

The chain couples TRBV30 to TRBJ1-5, with TRBD1 identical over 11 bases. The CDR3 has 15 residues. Germline V gene data show CDR1 as GTSNPN and CDR2 as SVGIG (reference sequence). The trim removed 3 bases at V and 4 bases at J, leaving 5 bases unmatched. The CDR3 region has the DNA TGTGCCTGGAGCGCGGGACAGGGGGGGAATCAGCCCCAGCATTTT. Translation gives CAWSAGQGGNQPQHF.

The genes are TRBV11-3 and TRBJ2-7, with D possibly matching TRBD2 (5 bases). The CDR3 contains 16 residues. V shed 5 bases and J shed 5 bases, with 22 bases lying between them. Germline CDR1 is SGHNT and CDR2 is YENEEA. CDR3 coding DNA: TGTGCCAGCAGCCCCCTTGCCATACTAGTAGCCCACGAGCAGTACTTC. Its protein product is CASSPLAILVAHEQYF.

This rearrangement joins TRBV5-4 to TRBJ2-3; D gene unclear. V was cut by 1 base and J by 3 bases, with 6 bases left in between. The CDR3 totals 13 residues. Germline V CDR1 and CDR2: SGHNT, YYREEE (reference sequence). The CDR3 sequence: CASSLYGTDTQYF. As DNA, the CDR3 is TGTGCCAGCAGCTTGTATGGGACAGATACGCAGTATTTT.

The sample holds one count of this clone. The chain joins TRBV28 to TRBJ2-5; a weak D match, TRBD1 (6 bases). The DNA end is a closer match to TRBJ2-7, so the J assignment may be wrong. The CDR3 length is 15 residues. CDR1 MDHEN and CDR2 SYDVKM come from the germline V gene. The CDR3 reads CATRDTGSEAYEQYF. The DNA for the CDR3 is TGTGCCACCCGGGACACGGGTTCCGAGGCCTACGAGCAGTACTTC.

This chain connects TRBV5-1 to TRBJ2-1, with 9 positions matching TRBD1. With V trimmed by 4 bases and J by 9 bases, 8 bases remained unmatched. CDR3 size: 14 residues. Germline V gene sequence: CDR1 SGHRS, CDR2 YFSETQ. The CDR3 bases are TGCGCCAGCAGCATCGGACAGGGGACCGGTGAGCAGTTCTTC. It yields the protein CASSIGQGTGEQFF.

This rearrangement joins TRBV29-1 to TRBJ2-3; the D gene is possibly TRBD2 (6 bases). The CDR3 totals 15 residues. Germline V lookup: CDR1 SQVTM, CDR2 ANQGSEA. V was trimmed by 6 bases and J by 0 bases, leaving 16 bases between them. CDR3 sequence: CSVRHLAPSTDTQYF. In DNA form, the CDR3 reads TGCAGCGTGCGACATCTAGCGCCGAGCACAGATACGCAGTATTTT.

J is TRBJ1-2 and V is TRBV12-5; no reliable D call. This CDR3 is built from 18 residues. V lost 0 bases and J 0 bases, leaving 17 bases between the germline ends. The V gene's germline CDR1 is LGHNT and CDR2 FRNRAP. CDR3 coding DNA: TGTGCTAGTGGTTTGGTTTTAGGCCGAAGAGGAACTAACTATGGCTACACCTTC. Encoded protein: CASGLVLGRRGTNYGYTF. The whole variable domain, filled in from reference TRBV12-5 and TRBJ1-2, reads DARVTQTPRHKVTEMGQEVTMRCQPILGHNTVFWYRQTMMQGLELLAYFRNRAPLDDSGMPKDRFSAEMPDATLATLKIQPSEPRDSAVYFCASGLVLGRRGTNYGYTFGSGTRLTVV.

DNA for the CDR3: TGTGCCAGCAGCTTAGAGGGAGCGGGAAGGACCGGGGAGCTGTTTTTT. As protein: CASSLEGAGRTGELFF. The chain links TRBV11-1 to TRBJ2-2; 7 bases align to TRBD2. The CDR3 runs 16 residues. Germline V gene data show CDR1 as SGHAT and CDR2 as FQDESV (reference sequence). V trimming: 1 base; J trimming: 5 bases; junction bases outside the gene matches: 7.

The CDR3 is CASGKVLQGYYEQYF. The CDR3 region has the DNA TGTGCCAGCGGCAAAGTTCTTCAGGGATACTACGAGCAGTACTTC. The chain couples TRBV28 to TRBJ2-7; a weak D match, TRBD1 (5 bases). The CDR3 totals 15 residues. CDR1 and CDR2 from the germline V gene are MDHEN and SYDVKM. Between the trimmed V and J ends, which lost 8 bases and 3 bases, there was a span of 20 bases.

This chain uses TRBV19 with TRBJ1-1; TRBD1 matches at 8 bases. Trimming at V came to 3 bases and at J to 6 bases, leaving 6 bases not matched to a gene. The CDR3 extends over 14 amino acids. Germline V CDR1 and CDR2: LNHDA, SQIVND (reference sequence). This chain's CDR3 is CASSIGQGAAEAFF. Here the CDR3 DNA reads TGTGCCAGTAGTATTGGTCAGGGGGCCGCTGAAGCTTTCTTT.

CDR3 sequence reads: CASPGTRRTTVLYNEQFF. The CDR3, as DNA: TGTGCCAGCCCCGGGACTAGGCGGACCACTGTACTCTACAATGAGCAGTTCTTC. The chain links TRBV2 to TRBJ2-1, with 8 bases aligning to TRBD2. V trimming: 8 bases; J trimming: 3 bases; junction bases outside the gene matches: 18. The CDR3 is made up of 18 amino acids. CDR1 and CDR2 from the germline V gene are SNHLY and FYNNEI.

As to this clone: This CDR3 is also generated by other DNA sequences in the sample. The chain is built from TRBV6-5 and TRBJ2-5; D remains ambiguous. Judging by the DNA end, TRBJ2-7 fits better; the J call may be wrong. The CDR3 has 12 amino acids. Germline lookup yields CDR1 MNHEY and CDR2 SVGAGI. The CDR3 DNA reads TGTGCCAGCAGTTACTCTACGGGCGAGCAGTACTTC. Amino acid sequence: CASSYSTGEQYF.

The chain combines TRBV18 with TRBJ2-7; a weak D match, TRBD2 (6 bases). The CDR3 runs 15 residues. Germline V gene lookup returns CDR1 KGHSH and CDR2 LQKENI. V was pared by 1 base and J by 2 bases, with 12 bases between. CDR3 nucleotide sequence: TGTGCCAGCTCACCACGTGAAGCTAGCGCCTACGAGCAGTACTTC. The encoded protein is CASSPREASAYEQYF.

On this clone itself: The sample holds other DNA sequences that translate to the same CDR3. The chain combines TRBV6-5 with TRBJ1-5; no clear D gene. The CDR3 is made up of 13 amino acids. Trimming shortened V by 0 bases and J by 6 bases, and 6 bases separated the two germline ends. Per the germline V gene, CDR1 is MNHEY and CDR2 is SVGAGI. The CDR3 region has the DNA TGTGCCAGCAGTTACTCGACTGGTCAGCCCCAGCATTTT. Amino acids: CASSYSTGQPQHF.